The 24 T cell receptor beta chains below all came from one sample that was sequenced in a study of shared clonotypes between healthy human individuals (dated by TCRdb to about 2020). The library came from the immunoSEQ multiplex PCR assay. The clones in this table, taken by TCRdb from immuneACCESS, are in-frame only. Not every clone is retained; where verified, under half of the shortfall comes from an unresolved V gene, and the cause of the rest is unknown. For this sample there are some 790,000 clones; 72% appear just once. The ten biggest clones cover under 2% of the sample. The sample consisted of memory CD4+ T cells sorted from blood. What this sample's cell subset or site label stands for: CD45RA-negative fraction. These receptor sequences come from a woman aged 30 to 39 in good health.

There are many counts of this clone. The junction does not match germline at one end; this may be a read error. The rearrangement joins TRBV7-9 to TRBJ2-3; 12 nucleotides align to TRBD2. Germline V lookup: CDR1 SEHNR, CDR2 FQNEAQ (reference sequence). This CDR3 spans 13 amino acids. For the CDR3, the DNA is TGTGCCAGCAGCTCCGGGACTAGCGGGTGGAGGCATTTT. It yields the protein CASSSGTSGWRHF.

This rearrangement joins TRBV7-7 to TRBJ2-1, with 11 nucleotides matching TRBD2. The junction had 4 bases not matched to a gene; V was cut back by 5 bases and J by 4 bases. Germline CDR1 SSHAT, CDR2 FNYEAQ (reference sequence). The CDR3 spans 15 residues. Here the CDR3 reads CASSQGTSGYNEQFF. DNA for the CDR3: TGTGCCAGCAGCCAGGGGACTAGCGGTTACAATGAGCAGTTCTTC. Looking up the rest from reference TRBV7-7 and TRBJ2-1 gives the full variable domain: GAGVSQSPRYKVTKRGQDVTLRCDPISSHATLYWYQQALGQGPEFLTYFNYEAQPDKSGLPSDRFSAERPEGSISTLTIQRTEQRDSAMYRCASSQGTSGYNEQFFGPGTRLTVL.

In this sample, this clone turned up once. The chain employs TRBV4-1 and TRBJ2-2, with 12 bases identical to TRBD1. This CDR3 has 15 residues. Germline V CDR1 and CDR2: MGHRA, YSYEKL. After removal of 4 bases from V and 6 bases from J, the junction contained 3 bases not matched to a gene. CDR3 region: CASSPGQGASGELFF. CDR3 in DNA: TGCGCCAGCAGCCCGGGACAGGGGGCATCCGGGGAGCTGTTTTTT.

This clone came up a few times. This chain connects TRBV5-1 to TRBJ1-2; no definite D call. The V end lost 2 bases, the J end lost 6 bases, and 11 bases lay between the germline ends. This CDR3 spans 13 amino acids. Germline V gives CDR1 SGHRS, CDR2 YFSETQ. CDR3 DNA: TGCGCCAGCAGCTTTGAGGGCACTGATGGCTACACCTTC. Its translation: CASSFEGTDGYTF.

This chain connects TRBV18 to TRBJ2-5; a weak D match, TRBD2 (7 bases). CDR1 and CDR2 (germline): KGHSH, LQKENI. V was trimmed by 1 base and J by 6 bases, leaving 9 bases between them. This CDR3 region has 13 residues. This CDR3 is CASSPQGGQTQYF. Written as DNA, the CDR3 is TGTGCCAGCTCACCACAGGGGGGGCAGACCCAGTACTTC.

A few counts support this clone. Other DNA variants within this sample encode the same CDR3. The chain recombines TRBV7-9 with TRBJ2-7, with D possibly TRBD1 on 6 matching bases. Between the trimmed V and J ends, which lost 3 bases and 0 bases, there was a span of 9 bases. CDR1 and CDR2 (germline): SEHNR, FQNEAQ (reference sequence). The CDR3 runs to 14 residues. DNA for the CDR3: TGTGCCAGCAGCTTTGGACAGAGCTCCTACGAGCAGTACTTC. As protein: CASSFGQSSYEQYF. The full variable domain, its missing parts supplied by reference TRBV7-9 and TRBJ2-7, is DTGVSQNPRHKITKRGQNVTFRCDPISEHNRLYWYRQTLGQGPEFLTYFQNEAQLEKSRLLSDRFSAERPKGSFSTLEIQRTEQGDSAMYLCASSFGQSSYEQYFGPGTRLTVT.

The chain recombines TRBV10-1 with TRBJ2-7; D might be TRBD1 (6 bases). The CDR3 runs to 14 residues. Germline V gene sequence: CDR1 WNHNN, CDR2 SYGVQD (reference sequence). Deletions cut 0 bases from V and 6 bases from J, with 12 bases between. CDR3 region: CASSESSGAVEQYF. The CDR3 DNA is TGCGCCAGCAGTGAGTCTTCAGGGGCGGTCGAGCAGTACTTC.

J is TRBJ2-3 and V is TRBV5-1; D gene unclear. The CDR3 has 13 amino acids. Deletions cut 1 base from V and 1 base from J, with 4 bases between. Germline CDR1 SGHRS, CDR2 YFSETQ. The CDR3 region has the DNA TGCGCCAGCAGCTTGATGGGCACAGATACGCAGTATTTT. This translates into CASSLMGTDTQYF.

This chain uses TRBV19 with TRBJ2-2, with 7 bases fitting TRBD1. There are 14 residues in the CDR3. Per the germline V gene, CDR1 is LNHDA and CDR2 is SQIVND (reference sequence). The ends lost 2 bases at V and 5 bases at J; junction bases unmatched: 2. The CDR3 spells CASSITGVTGELFF. As DNA, the CDR3 is TGTGCCAGTAGTATAACAGGGGTAACCGGGGAGCTGTTTTTT. Full variable domain (remainder filled in from reference TRBV19 and TRBJ2-2): DGGITQSPKYLFRKEGQNVTLSCEQNLNHDAMYWYRQDPGQGLRLIYYSQIVNDFQKGDIAEGYSVSREKKESFPLTVTSAQKNPTAFYLCASSITGVTGELFFGEGSRLTVL.

The J gene is TRBJ1-3, the V gene TRBV2; no firm D call. From germline, CDR1 is SNHLY and CDR2 FYNNEI. The CDR3 contains 11 residues. Trimming stripped 1 base from V and 5 bases from J, with 0 bases between. The CDR3 bases are TGTGCCAGCAGTGAAGGAAACACCATATATTTT. Amino acids: CASSEGNTIYF.

This clone was counted a few times. The chain couples TRBV29-1 to TRBJ1-5; D is uncertain. This CDR3 is built from 13 residues. V was pared by 7 bases and J by 4 bases, with 14 bases between. Germline CDR1 SQVTM, CDR2 ANQGSEA. This CDR3 is CSARTRANQPQHF. The CDR3 nucleotides read TGCAGCGCCCGAACGAGGGCTAATCAGCCCCAGCATTTT.

This clone was observed many times. The same CDR3 is also encoded by other DNA sequences in this sample. This chain links TRBV28 with TRBJ1-4; the D gene is possibly TRBD1 (6 bases). Looked up from germline, CDR1 is MDHEN and CDR2 is SYDVKM. V lost 4 bases, J lost 5 bases, and 14 bases lay in between. CDR3 size: 15 residues. The chain's CDR3 is CASSSGQPGNEKLFF. In DNA, the CDR3 is TGTGCCAGCAGTTCCGGACAGCCTGGGAATGAAAAACTGTTTTTT. Using reference TRBV28 and TRBJ1-4 for the parts outside the CDR3, the full variable domain is DVKVTQSSRYLVKRTGEKVFLECVQDMDHENMFWYRQDPGLGLRLIYFSYDVKMKEKGDIPEGYSVSREKKERFSLILESASTNQTSMYLCASSSGQPGNEKLFFGSGTQLSVL.

This clone has more than one count but fewer than ten. The rearrangement links TRBV4-1 to TRBJ1-5, with TRBD1 identical over 8 bases. This CDR3 is built from 17 residues. J was trimmed by 2 bases and V by 4 bases; bases with no gene match: 10. Germline values: CDR1 MGHRA, CDR2 YSYEKL. The CDR3 DNA reads as TGCGCCAGCAGCCTACAGGGGGTCCCGGGGGGCAATCAGCCCCAGCATTTT. Amino acid sequence: CASSLQGVPGGNQPQHF.

The CDR3 loop is CASSLASNYEQYF. In DNA form, the CDR3 reads TGCGCCAGCAGCTTGGCTTCAAACTACGAGCAGTACTTC. The chain couples TRBV5-1 to TRBJ2-7; D is unclear. The CDR3 extends over 13 amino acids. V was pared by 0 bases and J by 3 bases, with 7 bases between. From germline, CDR1 is SGHRS and CDR2 YFSETQ.

The chain couples TRBV5-4 to TRBJ2-7, with 9 bases aligning to TRBD1. Per germline, CDR1 SGHNT and CDR2 YYREEE (reference sequence). The CDR3 length is 15 residues. The trim removed 2 bases at V and 2 bases at J, leaving 5 bases unmatched. The CDR3 reads CASSFGQGTPYEQYF. The CDR3 nucleotides are TGTGCCAGCAGCTTCGGACAGGGGACTCCCTACGAGCAGTACTTC.

The CDR3 loop is CASSAVPDNEQFF. The CDR3 coding sequence is TGTGCCAGCAGCGCGGTGCCCGACAATGAGCAGTTCTTC. V and J are TRBV7-2 and TRBJ2-1, with D hard to call. Germline V gives CDR1 SGHTA, CDR2 FQGNSA. The CDR3 totals 13 residues. V dropped 5 bases and J dropped 5 bases, with 10 bases sitting between them.

V and J are TRBV5-1 and TRBJ2-5; 7 bases line up with TRBD1. There are 14 residues in the CDR3. CDR1 is SGHRS and CDR2 is YFSETQ in the germline V gene. Losses at the gene ends were 6 bases for V and 2 bases for J; bases not matched to a gene: 7. The CDR3 protein is CASKRDSTQETQYF. The CDR3 region has the DNA TGCGCCAGCAAACGGGACAGTACTCAAGAGACCCAGTACTTC.

This chain links TRBV14 with TRBJ2-5; no reliable D call. The V end lost 2 bases, the J end lost 4 bases, and 14 bases lay between the germline ends. The V gene's germline CDR1 is SGHDN and CDR2 FVKESK. There are 15 residues in the CDR3. The CDR3 loop is CASSQRGNGRETQYF. The CDR3 DNA reads as TGTGCCAGCAGCCAACGAGGCAACGGAAGAGAGACCCAGTACTTC.

The chain joins TRBV2 to TRBJ1-2, with TRBD1 matching over 7 bases. J gave up 4 bases and V 8 bases, and 1 base lay outside the gene matches. Germline loops: CDR1 SNHLY, CDR2 FYNNEI. The CDR3 sequence is 11 residues long. For the CDR3, the DNA is TGTGCCAGCGGGACAGTCTATGGCTACACCTTC. Its protein is CASGTVYGYTF.

The chain joins TRBV7-9 to TRBJ2-7, with 9 bases aligning to TRBD1. This CDR3 region has 14 residues. Germline loops: CDR1 SEHNR, CDR2 FQNEAQ (reference sequence). V gave up 1 base and J gave up 5 bases; unmatched junction bases: 3. The DNA of the CDR3 is TGTGCCAGCAGCTTAGAAAGGACAGGGGACGAGCAGTACTTC. This encodes CASSLERTGDEQYF.

The chain combines TRBV5-8 with TRBJ2-6; a possible D gene is TRBD2 (5 bases). Germline V lookup: CDR1 SGHTS, CDR2 YDEGEE. V lost 2 bases to trimming and J lost 0 bases, with 6 bases between them. The CDR3 is made up of 15 amino acids. CDR3 loop: CASSFAGSGANVLTF. DNA for the CDR3: TGTGCCAGCAGCTTCGCGGGCTCTGGGGCCAACGTCCTGACTTTC.

Here the CDR3 reads CASSSRGQVNEQYF. CDR3 bases: TGCGCCAGCAGCTCACGGGGACAGGTCAACGAGCAGTACTTC. This chain connects TRBV5-1 to TRBJ2-7; TRBD1 agrees at 8 bases. V lost 3 bases, J lost 5 bases, and 7 bases stayed unmatched. Germline-derived CDR1 and CDR2 are SGHRS and YFSETQ. This CDR3 is built from 14 residues.

DNA for the CDR3: TGTGCCAGCAGCCCTACAGGGTCGGCTGAGCAGTTCTTC. Translating gives CASSPTGSAEQFF. The chain joins TRBV11-3 to TRBJ2-1, with TRBD1 as a possible D gene (6 bases). V was trimmed by 5 bases and J by 9 bases, leaving 14 bases between them. The CDR3 is 13 residues long. Germline values: CDR1 SGHNT, CDR2 YENEEA.

This chain connects TRBV11-2 to TRBJ1-1, with D unresolved. Germline CDR1 and CDR2: SGHAT and FQNNGV. Trimming removed 3 bases from V and 2 bases from J, with 22 bases in between. The CDR3 covers 18 residues. The CDR3 DNA follows: TGTGCCAGCAGCTTTCATATCGGCGGCGGACGGCCTAACACTGAAGCTTTCTTT. This gives the protein CASSFHIGGGRPNTEAFF.